These 15 T cell receptor beta chains were sequenced from one sample in a study of blood T cell repertoires in COVID-19. Assay: immunoSEQ multiplex PCR; the TCRdb copy retains only in-frame clones and omits some. Of 300,000 or so clones detected, more than 75% appear once; the ten largest clones hold 1%. Source material: peripheral blood. These receptor sequences come from a man over 45 with active or convalescent COVID-19.

The V and J genes are TRBV5-1 and TRBJ1-6, with 7 bases that match TRBD1. The J segment lost 7 bases and the V segment lost 0 bases, leaving 4 bases of the junction unmatched. Per germline, CDR1 SGHRS and CDR2 YFSETQ. The length of the CDR3 is 15 residues. The CDR3 DNA reads TGCGCCAGCAGCTTGGGGCAGGGGGTGAATTCACCCCTCCACTTT. Translation: CASSLGQGVNSPLHF.

This chain joins TRBV30 and TRBJ2-2; tentative D call: TRBD2 (6 bases). In germline, CDR1 is GTSNPN, CDR2 SVGIG (reference sequence). The CDR3 totals 15 residues. V gave up 2 bases and J gave up 3 bases, with 13 bases separating them. The CDR3 DNA sequence: TGTGCCTGGAGTCGGGGTAGCGGTTACACCGGGGAGCTGTTTTTT. It codes for CAWSRGSGYTGELFF.

CDR3: CSVSGPTRTGGEQYF. Here the CDR3 DNA reads TGCAGCGTTTCTGGGCCAACGCGGACAGGGGGCGAGCAGTACTTC. This rearrangement joins TRBV29-1 to TRBJ2-7, with 10 bases matching TRBD1. The junction had 13 bases not matched to a gene; V was cut back by 5 bases and J by 6 bases. The CDR3 is made up of 15 amino acids. Germline assignment: CDR1 SQVTM and CDR2 ANQGSEA.

The rearrangement joins TRBV2 to TRBJ2-1; the D is unclear. This CDR3 is 16 amino acids long. V lost 3 bases and J 9 bases, leaving 21 bases between the germline ends. The germline CDR1 and CDR2 sequences are SNHLY and FYNNEI. The DNA of the CDR3 is TGTGCCAGCAGTGATCCCCACTCAGCTAGTAGCATTGAGCAGTTCTTC. Protein sequence: CASSDPHSASSIEQFF.

The rearrangement joins TRBV5-4 to TRBJ2-7; D might be TRBD2 (5 bases). The CDR3 runs to 14 residues. Trimming took off 0 bases at V and 5 bases at J, with 12 bases between the two ends. CDR1 and CDR2 from the germline V gene are SGHNT and YYREEE (reference sequence). CDR3 residues: CASSLGVGVDEQYF. Written as DNA, the CDR3 is TGTGCCAGCAGCTTGGGGGTGGGAGTCGACGAGCAGTACTTC. The full variable domain, in which reference TRBV5-4 and TRBJ2-7 provide the parts outside the CDR3, is ETGVTQSPTHLIKTRGQQVTLRCSSQSGHNTVSWYQQALGQGPQFIFQYYREEENGRGNFPPRFSGLQFPNYSSELNVNALELDDSALYLCASSLGVGVDEQYFGPGTRLTVT.

In this sample, this clone turned up a few times. The chain carries TRBV29-1 and TRBJ2-3; 9 bases fit TRBD2. J lost 6 bases, V lost 2 bases, and 9 bases had no gene match. Germline CDR1 SQVTM, CDR2 ANQGSEA. The CDR3 extends over 15 amino acids. Here the CDR3 reads CSVEWRGRADDTQYF. DNA for the CDR3: TGCAGCGTTGAATGGCGCGGGAGGGCAGATGATACGCAGTATTTT.

This clone has only one observation. CDR3 nucleotides: TGCGCCAGCAGCTTGGTACCAGGGCATGGCTACACCTTC. It encodes CASSLVPGHGYTF. V and J are TRBV5-1 and TRBJ1-2; TRBD1 might be the D (5 bases). CDR1 and CDR2 from the germline V gene are SGHRS and YFSETQ. Trimming shortened V by 0 bases and J by 6 bases, and 9 bases separated the two germline ends. The length of the CDR3 is 13 residues.

The rearrangement uses TRBV28 and TRBJ1-4; no clear D. Trimming removed 3 bases from V and 8 bases from J, with 10 bases in between. CDR3 length equals 13 residues. Per germline, CDR1 MDHEN and CDR2 SYDVKM. CDR3 sequence: CASSFSLLEKLFF. The CDR3 bases are TGTGCCAGCAGTTTCTCCCTATTAGAAAAACTGTTTTTT.

This chain connects TRBV11-2 to TRBJ1-1, with D unclear. V was trimmed by 2 bases and J by 3 bases, leaving 16 bases between them. This CDR3 is built from 16 residues. In germline, CDR1 is SGHAT, CDR2 FQNNGV. The CDR3 bases are TGTGCCAGCAGCTTAACCGGGAGTCGGTGGGACACTGAAGCTTTCTTT. The encoded protein is CASSLTGSRWDTEAFF.

The DNA of the CDR3 is TGCGCCAGCAGCCCCGGGACAGGGGGTGGGGATGAGCAGTTCTTC. It encodes CASSPGTGGGDEQFF. The gene calls are TRBV5-1 and TRBJ2-1, with 11 positions matching TRBD1. CDR1 and CDR2 (germline): SGHRS, YFSETQ. The CDR3 sequence is 15 residues long. V was pared by 4 bases and J by 8 bases, with 8 bases of the junction left unmatched. Using reference TRBV5-1 and TRBJ2-1 for the parts outside the CDR3, the full variable domain is KAGVTQTPRYLIKTRGQQVTLSCSPISGHRSVSWYQQTPGQGLQFLFEYFSETQRNKGNFPGRFSGRQFSNSRSEMNVSTLELGDSALYLCASSPGTGGGDEQFFGPGTRLTVL.

This chain links TRBV23-1 with TRBJ1-5, with TRBD1 matching 7 bases. TRBV23-1 belongs to the ORF category, with a function that is uncertain. The CDR3 loop spans 22 amino acids. V was clipped by 0 bases and J by 0 bases; unmatched bases: 20. CDR3 loop: CASSQSYNRNRGWVDSNQPQHF. CDR3 coding DNA: TGCGCCAGCAGTCAATCGTATAATAGGAACAGGGGCTGGGTGGATAGCAATCAGCCCCAGCATTTT.

J is TRBJ1-2 and V is TRBV6-2 or TRBV6-3, with 7 bases identical to TRBD1. Germline CDR1 is MNHEY and CDR2 is SVGEGT. There are 19 residues in the CDR3. V was clipped by 2 bases and J by 8 bases; unmatched bases: 23. CDR3 sequence reads: CASSYGIRIGQAGKDGYTF. The DNA of the CDR3 is TGTGCCAGCAGTTACGGCATTCGGATTGGACAGGCAGGCAAGGACGGCTACACCTTC.

This clone was seen a handful of times. Here the CDR3 reads CASSGGTALPNGRGYTF. CDR3 DNA: TGTGCCAGCAGCGGAGGGACAGCCTTACCTAACGGTCGGGGCTACACCTTC. This chain links TRBV9 with TRBJ1-2; 7 bases align to TRBD1. Trimming at V came to 3 bases and at J to 8 bases, leaving 19 bases not matched to a gene. The CDR3 contains 17 residues. Looked up from germline, CDR1 is SGDLS and CDR2 is YYNGEE. Together with reference TRBV9 and TRBJ1-2, the CDR3 gives the full variable domain: DSGVTQTPKHLITATGQRVTLRCSPRSGDLSVYWYQQSLDQGLQFLIQYYNGEERAKGNILERFSAQQFPDLHSELNLSSLELGDSALYFCASSGGTALPNGRGYTFGSGTRLTVV.

The chain carries TRBV9 and TRBJ2-3; D is unclear. CDR3 length equals 12 residues. Germline assignment: CDR1 SGDLS and CDR2 YYNGEE. Deletions cut 4 bases from V and 0 bases from J, with 3 bases between. CDR3 loop: CASSPSTDTQYF. For the CDR3, the DNA is TGTGCCAGCAGCCCTAGCACAGATACGCAGTATTTT. Combining the CDR3 with reference TRBV9 and TRBJ2-3 gives the whole variable domain DSGVTQTPKHLITATGQRVTLRCSPRSGDLSVYWYQQSLDQGLQFLIQYYNGEERAKGNILERFSAQQFPDLHSELNLSSLELGDSALYFCASSPSTDTQYFGPGTRLTVL.

V gene TRBV29-1 combines with J gene TRBJ1-2, with 12 bases that match TRBD1. There are 15 residues in the CDR3. Germline V gene data show CDR1 as SQVTM and CDR2 as ANQGSEA. The V and J ends lost 5 bases and 4 bases, in that order; junction bases with no gene match: 8. The CDR3 here is CSVRQGTGGFYGYTF. In DNA, the CDR3 is TGCAGCGTTCGTCAAGGGACAGGGGGCTTCTATGGCTACACCTTC.